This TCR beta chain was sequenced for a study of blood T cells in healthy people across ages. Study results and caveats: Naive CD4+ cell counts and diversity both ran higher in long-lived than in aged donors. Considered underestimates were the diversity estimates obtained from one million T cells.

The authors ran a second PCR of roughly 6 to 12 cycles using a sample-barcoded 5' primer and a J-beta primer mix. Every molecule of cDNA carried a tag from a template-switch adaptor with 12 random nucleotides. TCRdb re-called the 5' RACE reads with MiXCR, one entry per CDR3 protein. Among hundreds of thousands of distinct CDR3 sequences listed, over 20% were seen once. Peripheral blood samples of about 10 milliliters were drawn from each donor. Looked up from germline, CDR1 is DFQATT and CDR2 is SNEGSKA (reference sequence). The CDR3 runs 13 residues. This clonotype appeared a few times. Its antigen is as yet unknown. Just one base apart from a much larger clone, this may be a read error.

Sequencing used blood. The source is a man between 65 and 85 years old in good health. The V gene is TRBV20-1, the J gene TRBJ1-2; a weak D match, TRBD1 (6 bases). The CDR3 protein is CNASSGTSYGYTF. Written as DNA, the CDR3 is TGCAATGCTAGTTCCGGGACAAGCTATGGCTACACCTTC.